This TCR beta chain originates from a study of T cell repertoires in cytomegalovirus infection. Turning to the study itself: Matching HLA type and CMV infection were both indicated by public TCR beta signatures.

This clonotype appeared a few times. TCRdb itself ran the reads through MiXCR, one entry per CDR3 protein. The repertoire consists of 150,000 to 200,000 distinct CDR3 sequences, with about 28% occurring once and the leading ten covering approximately 31%. Germline CDR1 SQVTM, CDR2 ANQGSEA. V gave up 4 bases and J gave up 0 bases, with 10 bases separating them. The CDR3 spans 13 residues. The clonotype originates from a human donor in good health (CMV status not recorded). Some clones in this sample may be carry-over from other donors' samples. The V gene is TRBV29-1, the J gene TRBJ2-7; D call uncertain. Sequencing was carried out using PBMCs. DNA of the CDR3: TGCAGCGTTGCGAAGGAAACCTCCTACGAGCAGTACTTC. Amino acids: CSVAKETSYEQYF.